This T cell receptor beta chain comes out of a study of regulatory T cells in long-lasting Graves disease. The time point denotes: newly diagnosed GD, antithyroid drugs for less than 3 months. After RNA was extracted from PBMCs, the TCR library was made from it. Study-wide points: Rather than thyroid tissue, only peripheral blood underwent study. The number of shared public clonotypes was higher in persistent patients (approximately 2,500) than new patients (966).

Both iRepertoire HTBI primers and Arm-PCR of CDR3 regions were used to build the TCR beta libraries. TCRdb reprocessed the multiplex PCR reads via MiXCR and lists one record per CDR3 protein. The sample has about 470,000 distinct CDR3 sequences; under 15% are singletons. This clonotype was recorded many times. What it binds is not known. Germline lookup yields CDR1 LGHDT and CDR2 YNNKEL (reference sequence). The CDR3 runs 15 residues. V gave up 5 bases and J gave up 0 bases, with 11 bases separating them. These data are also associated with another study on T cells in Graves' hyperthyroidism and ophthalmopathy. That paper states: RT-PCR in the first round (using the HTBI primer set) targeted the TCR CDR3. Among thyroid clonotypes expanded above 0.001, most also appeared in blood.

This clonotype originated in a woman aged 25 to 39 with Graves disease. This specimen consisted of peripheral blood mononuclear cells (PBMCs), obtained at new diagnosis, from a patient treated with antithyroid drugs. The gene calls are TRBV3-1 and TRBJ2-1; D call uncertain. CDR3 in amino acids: CASSASALSYNEQFF. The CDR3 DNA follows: TGTGCCAGCAGCGCCTCAGCTCTCTCCTACAATGAGCAGTTCTTC.